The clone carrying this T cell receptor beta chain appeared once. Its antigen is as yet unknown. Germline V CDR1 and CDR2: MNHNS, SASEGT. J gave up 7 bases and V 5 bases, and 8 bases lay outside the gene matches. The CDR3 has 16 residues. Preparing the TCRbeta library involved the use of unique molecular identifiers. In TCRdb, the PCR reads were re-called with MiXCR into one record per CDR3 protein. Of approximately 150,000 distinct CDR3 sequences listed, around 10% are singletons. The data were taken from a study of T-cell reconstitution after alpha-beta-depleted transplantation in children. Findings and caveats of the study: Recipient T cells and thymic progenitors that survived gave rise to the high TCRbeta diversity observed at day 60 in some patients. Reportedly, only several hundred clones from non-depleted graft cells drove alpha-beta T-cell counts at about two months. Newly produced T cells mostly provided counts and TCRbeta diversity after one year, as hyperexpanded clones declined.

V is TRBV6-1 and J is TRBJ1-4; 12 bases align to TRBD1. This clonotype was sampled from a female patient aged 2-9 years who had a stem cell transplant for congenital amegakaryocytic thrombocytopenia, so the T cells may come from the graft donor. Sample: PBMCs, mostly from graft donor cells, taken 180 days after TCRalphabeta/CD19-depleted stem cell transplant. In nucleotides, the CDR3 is TGTGCCAGCAGTAGGGGACAGGGGGCTAGAGTTGAAAAACTGTTTTTT. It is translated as CASSRGQGARVEKLFF.